A selection of T cell receptor beta chains follows, all from one sample in a study of CD8+CD57+ T cells in acquired aplastic anemia. MiXCR was run by TCRdb on the reads, yielding one entry per CDR3 protein. The sample shows approximately 200,000 distinct CDR3 sequences, over 40% of them seen only once. The sequencing sample was made of sorted CD4+, CD8+, or CD8+CD57+ T cells (not recorded which) from PBMCs. The receptors were gathered from a human donor with aplastic anemia. Each CDR3 is given with its conserved first and last residue. D genes are given only for firm matches. Size tells how often a clone was seen (once, few, many) or the class of an expanded clone, and some rows leave it out.

d_gene: TRBD2; j_gene: TRBJ2-5; v_gene: TRBV12-5; abundance: -; CDR3nt: TGTGCTAGTGGTTTAGGCGTCGGCGGGGGGGCAATTGAGACCCAGTACTTC; CDR3aa: CASGLGVGGGAIETQYF
d_gene: TRBD1; j_gene: TRBJ1-1; v_gene: TRBV4-3; abundance: once; CDR3nt: TGCGCCAGCAGCCATAACAGGGGCGGGCATGAAGCTTTCTTT; CDR3aa: CASSHNRGGHEAFF
d_gene: -; j_gene: TRBJ1-2; v_gene: TRBV9; abundance: many; CDR3nt: TGTGCCAGCAGCGGGGGGACCTTGGGGACACAAGCCTATTTCAGCTACACCTTC; CDR3aa: CASSGGTLGTQAYFSYTF
d_gene: -; j_gene: TRBJ1-2; v_gene: TRBV7-9; abundance: many; CDR3nt: TGTGCCAGCAGCTTAGAGACAGCGGGCTATGGCTACACCTTC; CDR3aa: CASSLETAGYGYTF
d_gene: -; j_gene: TRBJ1-5; v_gene: TRBV9; abundance: -; CDR3nt: TGTGCCAGCAGCTTGGCGTGGGGGGCTCGGCAGCCCCAGCATTTT; CDR3aa: CASSLAWGARQPQHF
d_gene: TRBD2; j_gene: TRBJ2-5; v_gene: TRBV3-1; abundance: -; CDR3nt: TGTGCCAGCAGCGGTAGCGGGGGGGCCCAAGAGACCCAGTACTTC; CDR3aa: CASSGSGGAQETQYF
d_gene: TRBD1; j_gene: TRBJ1-2; v_gene: TRBV6-1; abundance: -; CDR3nt: TGTGCCGGCAGTACTCCGGGACAGACCCACTATGGCTACACCTTC; CDR3aa: CAGSTPGQTHYGYTF
d_gene: -; j_gene: TRBJ2-5; v_gene: TRBV11-1; abundance: many; CDR3nt: TGTGCCAGCAGCCCAGGGCCGCCCCAGACGAAGACCCAGTACTTC; CDR3aa: CASSPGPPQTKTQYF
d_gene: -; j_gene: TRBJ1-2; v_gene: TRBV11-2; abundance: few; CDR3nt: TGTGCCAGCCGCGGTCTTTGGGGGGAGGTTAAGGATGGCTACACCTTC; CDR3aa: CASRGLWGEVKDGYTF
d_gene: -; j_gene: TRBJ1-4; v_gene: TRBV6-6; abundance: many; CDR3nt: TGTGCCAGTCAGGGACGGATAAATGAAAAACTGTTTTTT; CDR3aa: CASQGRINEKLFF